The entry below describes one T cell receptor beta chain. This clonotype was seen only a few times. Its binding antigen is unknown. One base away there is no much larger clone; base qualities are not given. This sample is part of a study of molecular identifiers for immune sequencing clone quantification (dated by TCRdb to 2016 to 2019). General notes on the study: For a replicate experiment, the RNA from either approximately 20,000 or 100,000 naive CD8 T cells was divided into five aliquots, and four of those aliquots went on to sequencing. This methods study benchmarked molecular-identifier clustering-based TCR repertoire sequencing (MIDCIRS) and TCR RNA copy counting, using CD8 T cells to do so.

V gives up 0 bases and J gives up 5 bases, and the segment between their germline ends measures 14 bases. From its cysteine to its phenylalanine, the CDR3 spans 15 amino acids. CDR3 DNA is the only sequence kept; it has 45 bases, read in frame from the first base. CDR1 is given as MNHEY and CDR2 as SVGEGT, both from the germline V gene. The study at large found these results: When barcode sub-clustering was left out, chimeric consensus sequences inflated TCR diversity, with chimeras reaching as high as 47%. Even against a background of around 900,000 naive CD8 T cells, spiked-in Jurkat TCR RNA amounting to a single cell's worth was reported to be detectable. Roughly 2.8 recovered TCR RNA copies per cell were obtained by modeling, versus approximately 10 by digital PCR, implying a capture efficiency of about 30%. Highly expanded clone sizes could be underestimated because identical TCR molecules may share a barcode. Spiked-in Jurkat TCR RNA (10 copies' worth), which is not part of the donor repertoire, was contained in the naive libraries. In CMV-specific effector cells, clones with more than 20 RNA copies accounted for over 99% of molecules, whereas in naive cells such clones accounted for under 1%.

The receptor library was made with PCR. The sequencer listed for this sample is NextSeq 500. Bulk TCR libraries were prepared as previously described, using TCR primers listed in Table S5. The Qiagen AllPrep DNA/RNA kit was used to purify total RNA. Before analysis, reads from multiple sequencing runs of one library were combined. Per the source publication's procedure: Reads were retained only if an exact TCR constant sequence was present, and the retained reads were trimmed to 150 nt and grouped according to their 12-nt molecular barcodes. Reads inside each barcode group were sub-clustered using a 15% Levenshtein threshold, and a quality-weighted consensus sequence was constructed for each RNA molecule. Non-functional sequences were removed, as were lower-count sequences one edit away from another. On the basis of fitting two negative binomial distributions, barcode sub-clusters with fewer than 20% of the maximum read count were discarded. The public reads were quality trimmed at Q25 with fastp and then assembled into clones with MiXCR by TCRdb, keeping productive beta chains. Every CDR3 protein is listed once, alongside the most common genes and DNA of its rows. None of the V and J calls come from the authors' own analysis; TCRdb made them. The sample table lists under 600,000 distinct CDR3 sequences, less than 30% of them with a count of one. The ten largest clonotypes hold around 0.8% of the sample.

Libraries of naive CD8 T cells were built from around 20,000 to 990,000 sorted cells, with 10%, 30% or 50% of the purified RNA used. On a BD FACSAria II, naive CD8 T cells were FACS-sorted as CD8+CD4-CCR7+CD45RA+ and collected into RLT Plus buffer. To test detection sensitivity, Jurkat RNA equal to 9 to 10 TCR copies was added to samples of about 20,000-1,000,000 naive CD8 T cells. CD8 T cells were enriched using RosetteSep CD8+ T Cell Enrichment Cocktail and Ficoll-Paque, and the enriched cells then underwent ACK red cell lysis. The rearranged segments are TRBV6-2 or TRBV6-3 and TRBJ2-7; no D gene is confidently identified. The source material was naive CD8+ T cells from blood, with Jurkat cell RNA spiked in. The label giving this sample's cell subset or site can be read as: FACS-sorted CD8+CD4-CCR7+CD45RA+ naive T cells. This sequence originates from a human donor in good health. Some libraries in this study had Jurkat cell RNA spiked in. In nucleotides, the sequence is TGTGCCAGCAGTTACTCGGTCAGCAGTTCCGACGAGCAGTACTTC. Its protein reads: CASSYSVSSSDEQYF.